What follows is one T cell receptor (beta chain) and its context. The antigen is unknown. A junction boundary mismatches the germline segment, possibly from a read error. Between about 18 and 33 mg of unsorted bulk tissue served as the source from which RNA and DNA were co-extracted. Tumor samples all exceeded 75% viable tumor cells. The source of the sample is a study of tumor-infiltrating lymphocytes in primary liver carcinoma. Whole-study context: Productive TCRbeta read yields ran from roughly 3.65 to 7.13 million per sample and were similar between tissues. Findings and limits, study-wide: Detection in all five tumor regions applied to only about 7.5-24% of top clones.

A constant-region primer primed TCR beta cDNA synthesis from 400 to 550 ng of total RNA. Libraries of TCR beta came from three nested multiplex PCR rounds with slightly modified ARM-PCR. It was with TRBV1-TRBV30 forward primers and a C-beta reverse primer that the first two PCR rounds were run, at approximately 9 cycles each. TCRdb used MiXCR to reprocess the multiplex PCR reads, holding one entry per CDR3 protein. The sample holds roughly 200,000 distinct CDR3 sequences; about 82% are singletons and the top ten take over 15%. The CDR3 length is 18 residues. CDR1 is SGHDT, CDR2 YYEEEE, per germline. This TCR derives from a man in his forties with primary liver carcinoma and hepatitis B virus infection. Sequencing used tumor tissue from primary liver carcinoma. This rearrangement joins TRBV5-6 to TRBJ2-3; TRBD2 agrees at 11 bases. The CDR3 reads CASSRGTSGIIRTDTQCF. CDR3 nucleotide sequence: TGTGCCAGCAGCCGCGGGACTAGCGGCATTATTCGCACAGATACGCAATGTTTT.